Listed here are 24 T cell receptor beta chains from one sample, sequenced in a study of brain T cells in children with intractable seizures. Produced via immunoSEQ multiplex PCR; TCRdb's table is partial and in-frame only. The table shows about 340,000 clones, with over 85% occurring only once. Stated time point: blood from clinic visit 5 months post-surgery; TSC patient then seizure free. Sequenced here: peripheral blood, sampled 4 to 5 months after surgery. The receptors here all came from a boy younger than two with tuberous sclerosis and intractable seizures.

CDR3 bases: TGTGCCACCAGTCATATAGGACTAGATACCGGGGAGCTGTTTTTT. It is translated as CATSHIGLDTGELFF. The V call is TRBV24-1, the J call TRBJ2-2, with 7 bases identical to TRBD2. Germline lookup yields CDR1 KGHDR and CDR2 SFDVKD. The CDR3 spans 15 residues. V lost 6 bases and J lost 5; bases outside the gene matches: 8.

J is TRBJ2-1 and V is TRBV5-8, with D unresolved. Trimming pared 3 bases from V and 6 bases from J, leaving 13 bases between. The CDR3 contains 14 residues. Germline V gene data show CDR1 as SGHTS and CDR2 as YDEGEE. The CDR3 DNA follows: TGTGCCAGCAGCTCCGTCCGTTTCCTCAATGAGCAGTTCTTC. Translating it yields CASSSVRFLNEQFF.

V and J are TRBV7-3 and TRBJ2-1; 7 nucleotides agree with TRBD2. The junction had 0 bases not matched to a gene; V was cut back by 0 bases and J by 4 bases. In germline, CDR1 is SGHTA, CDR2 FQGTGA. CDR3 length: 14 amino acids. The CDR3 DNA is TGTGCCAGCAGCTTAACTAGCGGGTACAATGAGCAGTTCTTC. Amino acid sequence: CASSLTSGYNEQFF.

Written as DNA, the CDR3 is TGTGCCAGCAGTTTAAGGGTAGGGACAGATACGCAGTATTTT. Its translation is CASSLRVGTDTQYF. The chain couples TRBV27 to TRBJ2-3; D remains unclear. CDR1 and CDR2 (germline): MNHEY, SMNVEV (reference sequence). The CDR3 consists of 14 residues. V lost 2 bases to trimming and J lost 3 bases, with 9 bases between them.

This clone was detected once. The J gene is TRBJ2-1, the V gene TRBV4-2; the match to TRBD2 covers 16 bases. Germline trimming cut 2 bases from V and 2 bases from J; bases unmatched to any gene: 3. The length of the CDR3 is 18 residues. Germline V gene lookup returns CDR1 LGHNA and CDR2 YNFKEQ. CDR3 loop: CASSQHGTSGGAYNEQFF. The CDR3 DNA sequence: TGTGCCAGCAGCCAACACGGGACTAGCGGGGGGGCCTACAATGAGCAGTTCTTC.

This clone was observed a handful of times. This rearrangement joins TRBV6-6 to TRBJ1-5, with D unclear. Germline assignment: CDR1 MNHNY and CDR2 SVGAGI (reference sequence). The CDR3 is 15 residues long. V was shortened by 0 bases and J by 4 bases, with 10 bases between the two germline ends. In DNA, the CDR3 is TGTGCCAGCAGTTACTCCCATACCTATAATCAGCCCCAGCATTTT. This sequence encodes CASSYSHTYNQPQHF.

This chain links TRBV19 with TRBJ1-5, with 7 bases identical to TRBD1. The germline gives CDR1 LNHDA, CDR2 SQIVND (reference sequence). J lost 5 bases, V lost 0 bases, and 7 bases had no gene match. The CDR3 loop spans 16 amino acids. The CDR3 spells CASSIENRGFDQPQHF. CDR3 nucleotide sequence: TGTGCCAGTAGTATAGAAAACAGGGGATTCGATCAGCCCCAGCATTTT.

The CDR3 coding sequence is TGTGCCAGCAGTTCGGGACAGGGTGCCCACGAGCAGTACTTC. Its protein product is CASSSGQGAHEQYF. The V and J genes are TRBV27 and TRBJ2-7; 9 bases agree with TRBD1. Losses at the gene ends were 4 bases for V and 5 bases for J; bases not matched to a gene: 6. The CDR3 spans 14 residues. Germline V gene lookup returns CDR1 MNHEY and CDR2 SMNVEV (reference sequence).

The rearrangement links TRBV7-9 to TRBJ1-4; D is uncertain. The V gene lost 3 bases and the J gene lost 8 bases, with 10 bases spanning the gap. The CDR3 has 13 amino acids. The germline CDR1 and CDR2 sequences are SEHNR and FQNEAQ (reference sequence). The CDR3: CASSFSPQEKLFF. The CDR3 DNA reads as TGTGCCAGCAGCTTCAGCCCTCAGGAAAAACTGTTTTTT.

V usage is TRBV10-3 and J usage is TRBJ1-5; D remains unclear. Germline V gene lookup returns CDR1 ENHRY and CDR2 SYGVKD. CDR3 length equals 12 residues. V lost 10 bases and J 4 bases, leaving 11 bases between the germline ends. The CDR3 DNA sequence: TGTGCCACCAAGGAACAGAATCAGCCCCAGCATTTT. Amino acids: CATKEQNQPQHF.

CDR3 in amino acids: CASSFLGQGWTDTQYF. For the CDR3, the DNA is TGCGCCAGCAGCTTTTTGGGACAGGGGTGGACAGATACGCAGTATTTT. V gene TRBV5-1 combines with J gene TRBJ2-3; the match to TRBD1 covers 10 bases. Germline loops: CDR1 SGHRS, CDR2 YFSETQ. V gave up 2 bases and J gave up 3 bases; unmatched junction bases: 6. The CDR3 has 16 amino acids. The whole variable domain, remainder taken from reference TRBV5-1 and TRBJ2-3, is KAGVTQTPRYLIKTRGQQVTLSCSPISGHRSVSWYQQTPGQGLQFLFEYFSETQRNKGNFPGRFSGRQFSNSRSEMNVSTLELGDSALYLCASSFLGQGWTDTQYFGPGTRLTVL.

CDR3 in DNA: TGTGCCAGCAGTTACGGTTGGGAGACCGGGGAGCTGTTTTTT. Protein sequence: CASSYGWETGELFF. V and J are TRBV6-6 and TRBJ2-2; weak D call: TRBD2 (5 bases). V shed 2 bases and J shed 5 bases, with 9 bases lying between them. Germline-derived CDR1 and CDR2 are MNHNY and SVGAGI (reference sequence). The CDR3 is 14 residues long.

This clone was picked up one time. The chain employs TRBV6-6 and TRBJ2-3, with a weak D call TRBD2 (5 bases). Germline CDR1 is MNHNY and CDR2 is SVGAGI (reference sequence). Deletions cut 4 bases from V and 6 bases from J, with 11 bases between. This CDR3 is built from 13 residues. The CDR3 region has the DNA TGTGCCAGCAGTTCCGGTGGCGGGGATACGCAGTATTTT. Its translation is CASSSGGGDTQYF.

The chain couples TRBV7-3 to TRBJ1-2, with TRBD1 matching 11 bases. Germline CDR1 reads SGHTA; CDR2 reads FQGTGA. The length of the CDR3 is 16 residues. The V and J ends lost 5 bases and 7 bases, in that order; junction bases with no gene match: 12. As DNA, the CDR3 is TGTGCCAGCAGCCCCGCCCTAGGACAGGGGGCTGGTGGCTACACCTTC. It encodes CASSPALGQGAGGYTF.

The rearrangement uses TRBV9 and TRBJ2-3; D not resolved. The V gene's germline CDR1 is SGDLS and CDR2 YYNGEE. With 3 bases removed from V and 3 bases from J, the gap between germline ends came to 11 bases. The CDR3 has 14 amino acids. Here the CDR3 DNA reads TGTGCCAGCAGCGCCGACTTCCAGACAGATACGCAGTATTTT. It is translated as CASSADFQTDTQYF.

This clone was detected ten times or more. V is TRBV19 and J is TRBJ1-1; 11 positions match TRBD1. Losses at the gene ends were 3 bases for V and 5 bases for J; bases not matched to a gene: 5. Germline CDR1 and CDR2: LNHDA and SQIVND (reference sequence). The CDR3 length is 15 residues. Here the CDR3 reads CASSIGQGARTEAFF. The CDR3 bases are TGTGCCAGTAGTATCGGACAGGGGGCGAGGACTGAAGCTTTCTTT.

Points on this clone: The sample holds other DNA sequences that translate to the same CDR3. The chain combines TRBV30 with TRBJ1-5, with D hard to call. The germline V gene has CDR1 GTSNPN and CDR2 SVGIG (reference sequence). The CDR3 sequence is 13 residues long. V dropped 0 bases and J dropped 0 bases, with 3 bases sitting between them. The CDR3: CAWSVYSNQPQHF. The CDR3, as DNA: TGTGCCTGGAGTGTATATAGCAATCAGCCCCAGCATTTT. Full variable domain (rest looked up from reference TRBV30 and TRBJ1-5): SQTIHQWPATLVQPVGSPLSLECTVEGTSNPNLYWYRQAAGRGLQLLFYSVGIGQISSEVPQNLSASRPQDRQFILSSKKLLLSDSGFYLCAWSVYSNQPQHFGDGTRLSIL.

The rearrangement joins TRBV5-8 to TRBJ2-1; 9 positions agree with TRBD1. CDR3 length equals 16 residues. Germline V lookup: CDR1 SGHTS, CDR2 YDEGEE. Trimming removed 4 bases from V and 0 bases from J; junction bases left unmatched: 5. This CDR3 reads CASSLDRGTSYNEQFF. DNA for the CDR3: TGTGCCAGCAGCCTCGACAGGGGGACCTCCTACAATGAGCAGTTCTTC.

V usage is TRBV5-1 and J usage is TRBJ2-1, with 13 bases aligning to TRBD2. Germline CDR1 is SGHRS and CDR2 is YFSETQ. The trim removed 3 bases at V and 8 bases at J, leaving 2 bases unmatched. This CDR3 comprises 14 residues. The CDR3 spells CASSWTSGSDEQFF. CDR3 coding DNA: TGCGCCAGCAGCTGGACTAGCGGGAGTGATGAGCAGTTCTTC.

This chain connects TRBV5-1 to TRBJ2-1; 11 bases agree with TRBD2. CDR1 and CDR2 from the germline V gene are SGHRS and YFSETQ. V lost 0 bases, J lost 4 bases, and 21 bases stayed unmatched. The CDR3 spans 22 residues. CDR3 protein: CASSLAGGGGLAGGSRYNEQFF. CDR3 bases: TGCGCCAGCAGCTTGGCCGGAGGAGGAGGGCTAGCGGGGGGCTCACGATACAATGAGCAGTTCTTC. The whole variable domain, remainder taken from reference TRBV5-1 and TRBJ2-1, is KAGVTQTPRYLIKTRGQQVTLSCSPISGHRSVSWYQQTPGQGLQFLFEYFSETQRNKGNFPGRFSGRQFSNSRSEMNVSTLELGDSALYLCASSLAGGGGLAGGSRYNEQFFGPGTRLTVL.

V usage is TRBV5-6 and J usage is TRBJ2-1; 7 bases are shared with TRBD1. Germline V gene data show CDR1 as SGHDT and CDR2 as YYEEEE. V lost 1 base, J lost 2 bases, and 0 bases stayed unmatched. CDR3 length: 14 residues. The CDR3, as DNA: TGTGCCAGCAGCTTGACAGGGGCCTACAATGAGCAGTTCTTC. As protein: CASSLTGAYNEQFF.

V usage is TRBV5-1 and J usage is TRBJ1-1, with 9 bases fitting TRBD1. The CDR3 has 14 residues. V gave up 4 bases and J gave up 2 bases; unmatched junction bases: 3. The V gene's germline CDR1 is SGHRS and CDR2 YFSETQ. The CDR3 spells CASSGTGRNTEAFF. Written as DNA, the CDR3 is TGCGCCAGCAGCGGGACAGGGCGCAACACTGAAGCTTTCTTT.

The chain links TRBV24-1 to TRBJ2-3; D could derive from TRBD1 or TRBD2 (5 bases each). Trimming shortened V by 6 bases and J by 1 base, and 10 bases separated the two germline ends. Germline assignment: CDR1 KGHDR and CDR2 SFDVKD. The CDR3 loop spans 14 amino acids. The CDR3 bases are TGTGCCACCAGTAGGGACGGTGGCACAGATACGCAGTATTTT. This translates into CATSRDGGTDTQYF.

V gene TRBV3-1 (or the pseudogene TRBV3-2) combines with J gene TRBJ1-1; D gene uncertain. CDR1 and CDR2 (germline): LGHDT, YNNKEL (reference sequence). This CDR3 has 15 amino acids. With 1 base removed from V and 7 bases from J, the gap between germline ends came to 16 bases. The CDR3 nucleotides are TGTGCCAGCAGCCAAGCACCGAGAGAACCCGATGAAGCTTTCTTT. It specifies CASSQAPREPDEAFF.